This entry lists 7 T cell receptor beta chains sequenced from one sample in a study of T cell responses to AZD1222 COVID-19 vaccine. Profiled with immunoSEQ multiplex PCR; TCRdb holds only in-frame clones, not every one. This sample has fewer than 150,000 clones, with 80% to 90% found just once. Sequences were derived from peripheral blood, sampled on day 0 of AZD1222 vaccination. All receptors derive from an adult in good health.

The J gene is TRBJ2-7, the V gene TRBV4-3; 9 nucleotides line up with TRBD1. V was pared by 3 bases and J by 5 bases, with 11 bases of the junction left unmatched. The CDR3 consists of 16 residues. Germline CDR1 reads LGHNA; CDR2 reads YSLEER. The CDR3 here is CASSHSFGQGHDEQYF. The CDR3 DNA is TGCGCCAGCAGCCACAGCTTCGGACAGGGGCACGACGAGCAGTACTTC.

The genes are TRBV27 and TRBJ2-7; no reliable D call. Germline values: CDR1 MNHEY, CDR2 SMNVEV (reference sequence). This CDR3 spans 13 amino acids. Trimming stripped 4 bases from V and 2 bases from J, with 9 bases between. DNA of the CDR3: TGTGCCAGCAGTTACCGGAGTGCCTACGAGCAGTACTTC. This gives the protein CASSYRSAYEQYF.

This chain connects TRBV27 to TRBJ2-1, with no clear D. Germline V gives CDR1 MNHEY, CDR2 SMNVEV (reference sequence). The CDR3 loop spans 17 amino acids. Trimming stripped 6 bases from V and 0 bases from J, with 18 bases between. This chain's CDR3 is CASRTTARGSSYNEQFF. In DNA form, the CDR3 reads TGTGCCAGCAGGACCACCGCTCGCGGAAGCTCCTACAATGAGCAGTTCTTC.

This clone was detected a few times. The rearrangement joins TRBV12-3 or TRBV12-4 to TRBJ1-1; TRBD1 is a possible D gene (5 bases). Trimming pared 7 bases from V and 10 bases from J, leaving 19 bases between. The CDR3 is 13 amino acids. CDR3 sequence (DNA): TGTGCCAGCACCCAAATCGGGTGGGGGAGAGCTTTCTTT. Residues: CASTQIGWGRAFF.

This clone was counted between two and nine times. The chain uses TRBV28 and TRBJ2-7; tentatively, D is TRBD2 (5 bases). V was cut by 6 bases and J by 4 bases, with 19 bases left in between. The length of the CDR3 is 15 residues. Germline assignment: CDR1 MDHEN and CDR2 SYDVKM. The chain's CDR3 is CASSPRGAGRYEQYF. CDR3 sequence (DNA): TGTGCCAGCAGCCCACGCGGTGCGGGCAGGTACGAGCAGTACTTC.

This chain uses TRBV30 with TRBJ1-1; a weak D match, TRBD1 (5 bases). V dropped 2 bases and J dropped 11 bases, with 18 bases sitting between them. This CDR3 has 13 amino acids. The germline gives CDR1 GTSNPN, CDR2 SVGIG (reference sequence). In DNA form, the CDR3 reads TGTGCCTGGAGTATGGGCAGGGCCGTAGAGGCTTTCTTT. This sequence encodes CAWSMGRAVEAFF.

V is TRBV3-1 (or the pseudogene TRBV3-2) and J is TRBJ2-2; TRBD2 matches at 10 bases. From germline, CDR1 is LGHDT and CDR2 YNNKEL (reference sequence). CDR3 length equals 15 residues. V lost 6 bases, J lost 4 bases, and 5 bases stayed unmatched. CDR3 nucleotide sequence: TGTGCCAGCAGATCTAGCGGGAGTATCACCGGGGAGCTGTTTTTT. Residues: CASRSSGSITGELFF.